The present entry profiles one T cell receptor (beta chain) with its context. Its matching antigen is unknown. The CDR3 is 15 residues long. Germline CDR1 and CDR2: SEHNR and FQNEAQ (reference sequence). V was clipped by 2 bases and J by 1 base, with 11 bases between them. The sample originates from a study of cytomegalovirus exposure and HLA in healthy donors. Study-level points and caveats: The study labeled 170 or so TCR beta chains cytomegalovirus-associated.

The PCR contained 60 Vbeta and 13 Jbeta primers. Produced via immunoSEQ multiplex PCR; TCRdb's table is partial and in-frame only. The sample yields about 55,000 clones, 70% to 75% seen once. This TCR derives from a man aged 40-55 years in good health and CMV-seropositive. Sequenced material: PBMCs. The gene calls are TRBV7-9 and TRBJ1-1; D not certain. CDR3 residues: CASSLSAEANTEAFF. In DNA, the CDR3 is TGTGCCAGCAGCTTATCGGCGGAAGCGAACACTGAAGCTTTCTTT.